This T cell receptor (beta chain) derives from a study of blood T cells in healthy people across ages. In this sample, this clonotype turned up a few times. No fewer than 5.5 micrograms of total RNA were isolated from every sample. CDR3 length equals 14 residues. CDR1 and CDR2 from the germline V gene are SGDLS and YYNGEE. Deletions cut 3 bases from V and 8 bases from J, with 15 bases between. Next came a second PCR, run for about 6 to 11 cycles, which used a sample-barcoded 5' primer along with a J-beta primer mix. TCRdb reprocessed the 5' RACE reads via MiXCR and lists one record per CDR3 protein. The sample includes fewer than 1 million distinct CDR3 sequences, under 45% of them seen just once.

The TCR was taken from a man in his 60s in good health. The chain combines TRBV9 with TRBJ2-1; D is possibly TRBD2 (6 bases). The sample taken for sequencing was blood. CDR3 DNA: TGTGCCAGCAGCGCGGGGGACCTCTCCGATGAGCAGTTCTTC. Encoded protein: CASSAGDLSDEQFF.